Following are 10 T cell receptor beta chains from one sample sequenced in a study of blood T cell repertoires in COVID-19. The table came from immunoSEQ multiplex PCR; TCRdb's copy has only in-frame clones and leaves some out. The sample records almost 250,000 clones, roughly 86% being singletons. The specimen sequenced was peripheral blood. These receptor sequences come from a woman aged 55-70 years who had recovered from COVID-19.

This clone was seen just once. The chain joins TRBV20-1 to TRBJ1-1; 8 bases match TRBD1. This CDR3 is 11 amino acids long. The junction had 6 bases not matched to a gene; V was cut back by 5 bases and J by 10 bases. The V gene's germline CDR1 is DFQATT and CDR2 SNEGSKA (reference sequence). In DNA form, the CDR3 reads TGCAGTGCTGCCCGGACAGGGTTAGCTTTCTTT. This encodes CSAARTGLAFF.

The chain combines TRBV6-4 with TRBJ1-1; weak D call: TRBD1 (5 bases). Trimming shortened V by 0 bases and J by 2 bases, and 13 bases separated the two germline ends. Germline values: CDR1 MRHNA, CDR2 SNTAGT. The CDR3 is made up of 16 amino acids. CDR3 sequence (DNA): TGTGCCAGCAGTGACTCCCCAGGCAGGGCAAACACTGAAGCTTTCTTT. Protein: CASSDSPGRANTEAFF.

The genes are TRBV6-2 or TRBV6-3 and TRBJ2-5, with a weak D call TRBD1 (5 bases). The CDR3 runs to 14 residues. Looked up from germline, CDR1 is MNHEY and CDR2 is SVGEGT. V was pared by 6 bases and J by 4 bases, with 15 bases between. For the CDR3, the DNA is TGTGCCAGCAGCACCCCTAGTAGGGGAGAGACCCAGTACTTC. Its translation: CASSTPSRGETQYF.

CDR3 region: CASSRRAGPGETQYF. CDR3 nucleotides: TGTGCCAGCAGCCGAAGAGCGGGGCCCGGGGAGACGCAGTATTTT. V gene TRBV7-3 combines with J gene TRBJ2-3; 7 bases agree with TRBD2. V lost 5 bases, J lost 9 bases, and 14 bases stayed unmatched. This CDR3 contains 15 residues. Germline V gene lookup returns CDR1 SGHTA and CDR2 FQGTGA.

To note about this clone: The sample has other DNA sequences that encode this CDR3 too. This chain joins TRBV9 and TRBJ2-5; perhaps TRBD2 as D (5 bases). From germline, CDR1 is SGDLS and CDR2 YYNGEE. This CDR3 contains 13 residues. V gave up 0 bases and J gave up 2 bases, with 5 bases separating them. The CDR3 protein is CASSVGRQETQYF. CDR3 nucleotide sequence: TGTGCCAGCAGCGTAGGGAGGCAAGAGACCCAGTACTTC.

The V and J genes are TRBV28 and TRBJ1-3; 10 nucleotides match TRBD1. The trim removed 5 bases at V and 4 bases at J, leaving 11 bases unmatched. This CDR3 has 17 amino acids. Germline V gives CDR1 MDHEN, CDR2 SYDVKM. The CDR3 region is CASSIRDRGVRGNTIYF. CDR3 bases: TGTGCCAGCAGTATCCGGGACAGGGGAGTTAGGGGAAACACCATATATTTT.

In DNA form, the CDR3 reads TGTGCCAGCAGCCAAGATCAACCGGGACACCCTAGCAATCAGCCCCAGCATTTT. Translating it yields CASSQDQPGHPSNQPQHF. The chain is built from TRBV3-1 (or the pseudogene TRBV3-2) and TRBJ1-5; maybe TRBD1 (6 bases). This CDR3 is built from 18 residues. The germline CDR1 and CDR2 sequences are LGHDT and YNNKEL (reference sequence). The germline V and J ends were trimmed by 0 bases and 0 bases, with 15 bases remaining between them.

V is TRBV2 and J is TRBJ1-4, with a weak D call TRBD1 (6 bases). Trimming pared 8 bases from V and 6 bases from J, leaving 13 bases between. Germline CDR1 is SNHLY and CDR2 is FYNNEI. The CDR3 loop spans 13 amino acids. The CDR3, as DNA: TGTGCCAGCCGTCGGGGGGCTTATGAAAAACTGTTTTTT. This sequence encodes CASRRGAYEKLFF.

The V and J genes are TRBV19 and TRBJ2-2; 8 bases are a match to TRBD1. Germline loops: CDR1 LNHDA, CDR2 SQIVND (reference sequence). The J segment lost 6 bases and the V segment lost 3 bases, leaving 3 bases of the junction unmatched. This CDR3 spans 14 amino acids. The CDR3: CASSIHRGSGELFF. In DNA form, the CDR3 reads TGTGCCAGTAGTATCCACAGGGGGTCCGGGGAGCTGTTTTTT.

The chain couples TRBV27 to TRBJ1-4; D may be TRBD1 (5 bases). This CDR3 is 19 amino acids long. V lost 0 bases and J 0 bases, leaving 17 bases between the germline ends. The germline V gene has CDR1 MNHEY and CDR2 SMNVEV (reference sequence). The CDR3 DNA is TGTGCCAGCAGTTTATCGGGTTCGGAGGGGACCTCAACTAATGAAAAACTGTTTTTT. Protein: CASSLSGSEGTSTNEKLFF.